This T cell receptor beta chain is from a study of blood T cell repertoires in COVID-19. Study as a whole: Spain, Italy and the United States supplied samples that represented acute and convalescent COVID-19. In each case, the material was cDNA or gDNA derived from T cells, B-cell-depleted T cells, or PBMCs.

Authors' data handling: Amplified reference gene primers provided the basis for estimating nucleated cell counts. TCRdb's table, derived via immunoSEQ multiplex PCR, lists solely in-frame clones and lacks some. V, J and clone size are taken as reported in that table, and D and trimming were inferred from the DNA itself. The table includes 200,000 to 250,000 clones, 65% to 90% detected once. Sequenced: peripheral blood. The TCR comes from a middle-aged woman who had recovered from COVID-19.

The CDR3 sequence: CASSWGTVNEKLFF. The DNA of the CDR3 is TGTGCCAGCAGTTGGGGGACAGTTAATGAAAAACTGTTTTTT. This chain uses TRBV28 with TRBJ1-4; 7 bases map to TRBD1. Germline values: CDR1 MDHEN, CDR2 SYDVKM. Trimming cost V 4 bases and J 4 bases; bases outside gene matches: 3. The CDR3 length is 14 residues.